This T cell receptor (beta chain) was profiled in a study of cytomegalovirus exposure and HLA in healthy donors (dated by TCRdb to about 2017). Notes on the research overall: An earlier analysis of 587 of the donors reported roughly 300 Gb of sequence data and around 120 million unique TCR beta sequences obtained from some 170 million T cells. Around 300 gigabases of sequencing data and 78 million or so unique TCR sequences were included in an early release covering roughly 600 HLA-typed donors. Donor age, sex, ethnicity and CMV serostatus were compiled alongside the repertoire data. In the later analysis, no new phenotypic data were used to find candidate immune exposures; instead, reliance was placed on TCR beta sequences and their occurrence across donors. A later genetic analysis used genome-wide SNP genotypes for about 60% of the roughly 670 donors, treating that subset as a discovery cohort. Every discovery cohort repertoire had been produced on one sequencing platform. In a later analysis, previously published TCR beta repertoires from 670 or so donors were re-analyzed and high-resolution HLA genotyping was added so that TCR occurrence patterns could be studied. To predict cytomegalovirus infection status, the study combined high-throughput TCR immunosequencing, statistical association of individual TCRs with disease status, and machine learning. Typing coverage differed by locus: A, B, C, DRB1 and DQB1 were typed in roughly 629-630 donors, DQA1 in about 500, DPA1 in 600 to 610, and DPB1 in roughly 450. An earlier analysis of more than 450 of the donors used high-throughput TCR beta sequencing to judge whether each TCR beta V gene segment behaved as functional or pseudogenic. HLA typing included class I and class II loci at four-digit resolution. Roughly five DR-DQ haplotypes were handled as single units for association and clustering, since linkage in the cohort was strong. On average, over 200,000 unique TCR beta nucleotide sequences were sequenced per donor among a few hundred genotyped donors of the cohort, with roughly 18% of those sequences being non-productive. Among the roughly 400 genotyped donors, around 81% belonged to the genetic ancestry cluster associated with self-reported Caucasian donors. In addition to the first cohort of 666 subjects, a separate validation cohort of 120 different subjects was used. The T cell repertoires of 666 subjects were profiled by immunosequencing and related to cytomegalovirus serostatus. The study aimed to test whether cataloging public T cell receptors could reveal signatures of past pathogen exposure. What the research found in general, with its limitations: Strong co-occurrence of HLA alleles, especially DR and DQ, made assigning TCR associations to individual alleles difficult. Broadly in line with IMGT annotations, most TCR beta V segments showed up in productive rearrangements about 90% or about 30% of the time in an earlier analysis of 587 of the donors. Specific HLA alleles were associated with 15,000 to 20,000 TCR beta sequences at a false discovery rate of 0.05 in a later analysis. An association between a missense DCLRE1C variant and V-gene and J-gene trimming of TCR beta chains was found in a later genetic analysis and replicated in an independent cohort. The 87-base-pair reads could not distinguish some IMGT-functional V segments, including TRBV6-2 and TRBV6-3, so those segments were excluded. For the cohort, immune exposure information was limited to CMV serostatus. A further reported finding was that TCR beta sequences accurately predicted the HLA-A and HLA-B alleles for most subjects in the first cohort. Most CMV-associated TCR beta chains appeared to be HLA-restricted in a later analysis, and the HLA associations seemed to be driven largely by CMV exposure. A later genetic analysis reported fewer N-insertions in productive TCRs among donors in an Asian-associated ancestry cluster than the roughly 640-donor mean. A few of the identified cytomegalovirus-associated TCR beta chains were confirmed in vitro to be specific for cytomegalovirus antigens. Because counts were too low, more than 15 rarely observed V segments, including chromosome 9 orphons, were excluded from the earlier analysis of a few hundred of the donors. HLA typing was unavailable for some donors at each locus, so association tests used only the typed subset. Sequencing depth was assumed to be roughly uniform across donors in the presence/absence analyses, though that assumption may not hold. A later analysis found that TCR association rates varied across HLA loci, with DRB1 alleles showing the most associated TCRs and HLA-C alleles the fewest. This cohort had only TCR beta chains sequenced, and the lack of alpha or paired-chain data limited which features could be detected. The study listed 150 to 200 TCR beta chains as associated with cytomegalovirus. In both the original and validation cohorts, the classifier was reported to diagnose cytomegalovirus status with high specificity and sensitivity. Most TCR sequences were observed very rarely across donors, whereas some public TCRs were present in many individuals. Linkage disequilibrium might explain the correlated functional status among segregating V segments, but an unknown experimental factor could not be excluded. A later analysis found that HLA-associated TCR beta chains were more clonally expanded and had lower generation probabilities than equally common non-associated chains. A group of highly shared sequence variants was considered likely to be a technical artifact of the sequencing pipeline. In a later analysis, several top co-occurrence clusters were reported to appear linked to parvovirus B19, influenza, CMV and Epstein-Barr virus. According to the authors, the approach could potentially be generalized to other disease states and immunological phenotypes.

In total, about 650 healthy bone marrow donors made up the cohort. Cohort members were all nominally healthy when sampled, although unrecorded immune exposures were likely present. The donor tested CMV seropositive and was one of the 289 seropositive cohort members. A peripheral blood sample was collected from each donor, and TCR beta sequencing was performed on peripheral blood mononuclear cells. The Qiagen DNeasy Blood Extraction Kit was used to extract genomic DNA from the blood cell samples. Concerning this clone: Its antigen is not yet known. The sample holds no much larger clone one base away, and base qualities are not on file.

Library preparation used the immunoSEQ multiplex PCR assay. For the multiplex PCR, a mixture combining 60 forward primers for TCR Vbeta segments and 13 reverse primers for TCR Jbeta segments was used. Amplification of the CDR3 region of rearranged TCR beta genes was performed with a multiplex PCR assay on genomic DNA. The Illumina HiSeq System was used to sequence the amplified TCR beta libraries as 87-base-pair reads. The published analysis was carried out like this. Across the roughly 670 repertoires, a later analysis counted some 80 million unique TCR beta chains, 9.5 million to 12 million of which were shared by at least two donors. A nearest-neighbor algorithm error-corrected the raw reads and collapsed the reads into unique sequences, merging closely related sequences to remove PCR and sequencing errors. CDR3 sequences were aligned to IMGT reference sequences to assign V, D and J gene segments. For a sequence to be retained, at least a six-nucleotide match to both a V gene segment and a J gene segment was required. A rearrangement counted as productive if the CDR3 had no stop codons and remained in frame with V and J, and every other rearrangement counted as non-productive. Following IMGT convention, CDR3 was defined as the stretch from the second conserved V-encoded cysteine to the conserved J-encoded phenylalanine. The earlier analysis of roughly 590 of the donors excluded any sequence lacking an unambiguous match to a single V gene segment. An earlier analysis of some 500 of the donors classified V segments as functional when productive rearrangements were above 56.7% and as segregating when the standard deviation between donors was above 5%. A statistical classification framework was built for diagnosing cytomegalovirus status from the catalog of TCR beta chain sequences. V and J gene assignment, in a later analysis, came from comparing TCR nucleotide sequences with IMGT/GENE-DB human TR gene sequences. In a later analysis, CDR3 sequences and most-parsimonious VDJ recombination scenarios were assigned using the TCRdist pipeline. In a later analysis, each TCR beta chain was defined by its CDR3 amino acid sequence together with its V-gene family, and reads lacking a unique V-gene family were excluded. As a way to deal with suspected cross-contamination and a sequencing artifact, a later analysis dropped hundreds of nucleotide sequences that were highly shared and had low generation probability. For each public chain, a later analysis derived a clonal expansion index from normalized ranks of inferred template counts within each repertoire. In a later analysis, generation probabilities were computed using a VDJ recombination model fitted to out-of-frame rearrangements, and the results were checked against IGoR. Hypergeometric tests were used in a later analysis to score TCR-TCR, TCR-HLA and TCR-CMV co-occurrence, with a repertoire-size bias correction applied to the TCR pairs. To estimate false discovery rates, a later analysis permuted the HLA or CMV assignments 20 times. In a later analysis, co-occurring TCRs were grouped using DBSCAN, with TCRdist sequence similarity added in when clustering inside HLA-allele-positive subsets. For co-occurrence clustering, repertoires with fewer than 30,000 or more than 120,000 public chains were excluded, along with about five repertoires with anomalous nucleotide sharing. The source is immuneACCESS, and TCRdb retained only in-frame sequences with V and J called. Part of the clones is not carried over; for the studies checked, unresolved V genes explain less than half of this, and the remainder is unexplained. V, J and clone size are taken as reported in that table, and D and trimming were inferred from the DNA itself. The sample table contains about 140,000 clones; only one count was recorded for around 80% of them. Around 1.5% of the sample belongs to the ten largest clones.

The junction carries 9 bases between V and J, which are trimmed by 6 bases and 1 base respectively. The germline V gene sets CDR1 to KGHSH and CDR2 to LQKENI. The CDR3 numbers 13 residues from cysteine through phenylalanine. The only DNA kept is the CDR3, 39 bases in frame from the first base. Recombination connected TRBV18 to TRBJ1-1; the D gene is unclear. The receptor was isolated from a man aged 25-45 years in good health and CMV-seropositive. The sample consisted of PBMCs. CDR3 sequence: CASSLAENTEAFF. In nucleotides, the sequence is TGTGCCAGCTCGCTAGCAGAGAACACTGAAGCTTTCTTT.